This T cell receptor (beta chain) originates from a study of blood T cells in healthy people across ages. PCR was performed a second time for roughly 7 to 12 cycles using a sample-barcoded 5' primer and a J-beta primer mix. Each CDR3 protein is one row after TCRdb ran MiXCR on the 5' RACE reads. The table shows about 780,000 distinct CDR3 sequences, with 46% occurring only once. The CDR3 contains 16 residues. In germline, CDR1 is LGHNA, CDR2 YSLEER. Unmatched junction bases numbered 13, after V lost 3 bases and J lost 11 bases. Sample: blood. The sequence came from a man at least 80 years old in good health. The chain couples TRBV4-3 to TRBJ2-5; 12 positions agree with TRBD2. CDR3 amino acids: CASSQDGLAGSNEQYF. DNA of the CDR3: TGCGCCAGCAGCCAGGACGGACTAGCGGGGTCCAATGAGCAGTACTTC.